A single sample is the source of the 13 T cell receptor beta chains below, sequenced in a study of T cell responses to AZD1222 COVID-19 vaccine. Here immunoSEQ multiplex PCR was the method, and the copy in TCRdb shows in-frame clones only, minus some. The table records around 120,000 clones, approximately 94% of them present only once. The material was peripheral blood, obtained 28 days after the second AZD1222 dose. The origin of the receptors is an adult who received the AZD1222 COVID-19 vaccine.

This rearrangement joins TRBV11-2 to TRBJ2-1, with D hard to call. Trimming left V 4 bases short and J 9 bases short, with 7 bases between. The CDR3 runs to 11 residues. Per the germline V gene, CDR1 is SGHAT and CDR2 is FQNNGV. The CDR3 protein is CASSSLGEQFF. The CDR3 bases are TGTGCCAGCAGCTCCCTTGGTGAGCAGTTCTTC.

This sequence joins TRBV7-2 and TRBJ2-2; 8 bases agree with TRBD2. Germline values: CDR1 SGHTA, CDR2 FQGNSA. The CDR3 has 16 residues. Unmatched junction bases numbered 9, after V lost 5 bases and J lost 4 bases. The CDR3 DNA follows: TGTGCCAGCAGCCCAGGTGGGGCGGGAGGCACCGGGGAGCTGTTTTTT. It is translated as CASSPGGAGGTGELFF.

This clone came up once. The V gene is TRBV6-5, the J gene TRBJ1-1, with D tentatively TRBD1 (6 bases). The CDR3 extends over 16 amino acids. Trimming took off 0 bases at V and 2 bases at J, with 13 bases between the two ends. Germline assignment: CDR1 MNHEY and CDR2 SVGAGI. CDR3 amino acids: CASSYSYLTGNTEAFF. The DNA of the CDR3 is TGTGCCAGCAGTTACTCCTACTTGACAGGCAACACTGAAGCTTTCTTT.

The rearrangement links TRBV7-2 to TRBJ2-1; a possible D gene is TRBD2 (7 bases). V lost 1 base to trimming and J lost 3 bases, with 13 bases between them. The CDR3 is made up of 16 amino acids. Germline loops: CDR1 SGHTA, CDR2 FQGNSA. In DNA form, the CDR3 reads TGTGCCAGCAGCTTAGATCGCGGGGGCTACTACAATGAGCAGTTCTTC. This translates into CASSLDRGGYYNEQFF.

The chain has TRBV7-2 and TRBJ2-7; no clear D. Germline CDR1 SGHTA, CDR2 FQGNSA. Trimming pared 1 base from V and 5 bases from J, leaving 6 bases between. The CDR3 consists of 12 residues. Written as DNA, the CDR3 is TGTGCCAGCAGCTTAGGGTACCACGAGCAGTACTTC. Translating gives CASSLGYHEQYF.

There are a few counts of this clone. The CDR3 sequence is CASSILQGDSPLHF. CDR3 coding DNA: TGTGCCAGTAGTATCTTACAGGGGGATTCACCCCTCCACTTT. The chain carries TRBV19 and TRBJ1-6; 8 nucleotides align to TRBD1. After removal of 3 bases from V and 8 bases from J, the junction contained 3 bases not matched to a gene. The CDR3 totals 14 residues. Germline V CDR1 and CDR2: LNHDA, SQIVND (reference sequence).

The CDR3 protein is CASSSGQRGTEAFF. CDR3 nucleotides: TGTGCCAGCTCATCCGGGCAAAGGGGCACTGAAGCTTTCTTT. The chain couples TRBV18 to TRBJ1-1, with a possible D match to TRBD1 (5 bases). This CDR3 region has 14 residues. Germline CDR1 reads KGHSH; CDR2 reads LQKENI. The V gene lost 5 bases and the J gene lost 4 bases, with 14 bases spanning the gap. The full variable domain, rest sourced from reference TRBV18 and TRBJ1-1, is NAGVMQNPRHLVRRRGQEARLRCSPMKGHSHVYWYRQLPEEGLKFMVYLQKENIIDESGMPKERFSAEFPKEGPSILRIQQVVRGDSAAYFCASSSGQRGTEAFFGQGTRLTVV.

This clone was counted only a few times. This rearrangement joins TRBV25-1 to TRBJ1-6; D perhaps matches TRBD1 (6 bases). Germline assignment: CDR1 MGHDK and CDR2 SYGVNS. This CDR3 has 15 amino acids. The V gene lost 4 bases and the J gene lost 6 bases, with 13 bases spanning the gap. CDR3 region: CASSAIGGANSPLHF. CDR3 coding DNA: TGTGCCAGCAGTGCTATCGGGGGGGCTAATTCACCCCTCCACTTT.

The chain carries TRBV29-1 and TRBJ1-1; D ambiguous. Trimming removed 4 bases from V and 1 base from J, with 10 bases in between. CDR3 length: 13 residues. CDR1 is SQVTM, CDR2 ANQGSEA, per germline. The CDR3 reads CSVGTASNTEAFF. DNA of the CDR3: TGCAGCGTTGGGACCGCCTCGAACACTGAAGCTTTCTTT.

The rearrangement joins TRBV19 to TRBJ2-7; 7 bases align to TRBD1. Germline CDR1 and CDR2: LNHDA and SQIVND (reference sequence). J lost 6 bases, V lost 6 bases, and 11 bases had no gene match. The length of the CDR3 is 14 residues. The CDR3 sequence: CASRDPRTGGEQYF. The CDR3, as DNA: TGTGCCAGTAGAGATCCCAGGACAGGAGGCGAGCAGTACTTC.

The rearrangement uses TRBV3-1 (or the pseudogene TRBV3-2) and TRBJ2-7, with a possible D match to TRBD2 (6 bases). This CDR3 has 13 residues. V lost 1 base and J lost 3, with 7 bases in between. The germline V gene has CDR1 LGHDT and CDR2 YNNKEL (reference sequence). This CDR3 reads CASSQAGGYEQYF. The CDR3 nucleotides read TGTGCCAGCAGCCAAGCCGGGGGCTACGAGCAGTACTTC.

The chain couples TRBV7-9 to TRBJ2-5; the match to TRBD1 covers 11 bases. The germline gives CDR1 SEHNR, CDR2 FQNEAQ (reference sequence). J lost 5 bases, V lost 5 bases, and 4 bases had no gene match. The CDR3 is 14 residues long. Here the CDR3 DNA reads TGTGCCAGCAGCGTAAGGGACAGGGGGGAGACCCAGTACTTC. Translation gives CASSVRDRGETQYF.

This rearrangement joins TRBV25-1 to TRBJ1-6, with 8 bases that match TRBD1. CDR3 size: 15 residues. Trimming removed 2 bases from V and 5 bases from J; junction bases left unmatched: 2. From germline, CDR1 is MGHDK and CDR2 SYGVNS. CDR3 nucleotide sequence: TGTGCCAGCAGTGAACACAGGGGGAATAATTCACCCCTCCACTTT. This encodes CASSEHRGNNSPLHF. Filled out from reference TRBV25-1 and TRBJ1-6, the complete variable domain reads EADIYQTPRYLVIGTGKKITLECSQTMGHDKMYWYQQDPGMELHLIHYSYGVNSTEKGDLSSESTVSRIRTEHFPLTLESARPSHTSQYLCASSEHRGNNSPLHFGNGTRLTVT.